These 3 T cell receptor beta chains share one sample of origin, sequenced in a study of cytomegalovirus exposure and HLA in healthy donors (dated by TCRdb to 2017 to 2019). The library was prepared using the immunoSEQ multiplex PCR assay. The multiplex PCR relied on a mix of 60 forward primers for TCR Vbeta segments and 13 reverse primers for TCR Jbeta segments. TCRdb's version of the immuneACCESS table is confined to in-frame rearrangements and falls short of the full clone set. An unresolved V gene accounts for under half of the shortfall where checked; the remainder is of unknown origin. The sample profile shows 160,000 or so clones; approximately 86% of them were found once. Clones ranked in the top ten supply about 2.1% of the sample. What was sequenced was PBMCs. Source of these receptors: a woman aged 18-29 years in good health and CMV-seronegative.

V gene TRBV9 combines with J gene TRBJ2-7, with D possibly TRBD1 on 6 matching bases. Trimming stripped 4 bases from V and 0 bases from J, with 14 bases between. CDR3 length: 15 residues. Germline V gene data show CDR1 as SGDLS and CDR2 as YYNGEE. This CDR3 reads CASSTTTQGSYEQYF. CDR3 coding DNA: TGTGCCAGCAGCACGACCACACAGGGCTCCTACGAGCAGTACTTC.

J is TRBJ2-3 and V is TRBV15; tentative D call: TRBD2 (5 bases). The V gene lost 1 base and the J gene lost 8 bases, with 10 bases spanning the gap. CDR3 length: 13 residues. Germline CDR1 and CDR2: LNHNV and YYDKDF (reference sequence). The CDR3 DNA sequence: TGTGCCACCAGCAGAGGTGATGAGGGTACGCAGTATTTT. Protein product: CATSRGDEGTQYF.

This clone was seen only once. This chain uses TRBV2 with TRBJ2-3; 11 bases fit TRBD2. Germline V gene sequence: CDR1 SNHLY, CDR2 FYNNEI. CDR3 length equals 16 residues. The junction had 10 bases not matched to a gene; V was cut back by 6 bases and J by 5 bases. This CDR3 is CASSVSGGAWKDTQYF. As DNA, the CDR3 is TGTGCCAGCAGCGTTAGCGGGGGGGCCTGGAAAGATACGCAGTATTTT.